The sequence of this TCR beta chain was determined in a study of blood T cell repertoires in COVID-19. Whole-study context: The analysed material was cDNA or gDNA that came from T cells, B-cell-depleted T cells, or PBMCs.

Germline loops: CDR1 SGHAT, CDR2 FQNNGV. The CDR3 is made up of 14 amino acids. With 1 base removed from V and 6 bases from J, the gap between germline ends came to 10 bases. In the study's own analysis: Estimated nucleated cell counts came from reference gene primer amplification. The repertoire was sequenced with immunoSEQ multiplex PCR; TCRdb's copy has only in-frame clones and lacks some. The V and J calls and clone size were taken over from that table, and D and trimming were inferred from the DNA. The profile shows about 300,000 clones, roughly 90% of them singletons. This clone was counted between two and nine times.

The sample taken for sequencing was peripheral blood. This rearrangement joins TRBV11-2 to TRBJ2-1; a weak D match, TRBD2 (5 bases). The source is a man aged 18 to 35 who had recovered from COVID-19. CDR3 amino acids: CASSLGNSVNEQFF. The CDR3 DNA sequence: TGTGCCAGCAGCTTAGGAAATAGCGTCAATGAGCAGTTCTTC.